Included here is one T cell receptor beta chain sequence, with context. The antigen it recognizes is unknown. No per-base quality is available; no much larger clone lies one base away. The sample's time point label is to be understood as: time of PML onset. What this sample's treatment or condition label stands for: on natalizumab therapy at sampling. Diagnosis of PML was based on clinical and MRI findings and confirmed by finding JC virus DNA in cerebrospinal fluid. PML in the natalizumab-treated patients developed after between about 15 and 60 months of natalizumab therapy. Interferon beta had previously been received by all listed patients, and all PML patients were female. Blood samples for T3 were taken at PML onset. Ficoll-Hypaque density gradient centrifugation was used to isolate peripheral blood mononuclear cells. TRB CDR3 regions were amplified from genomic DNA with the immunoSEQ two-step multiplex PCR at survey-level depth. Synthetic inline TR CDR3 controls covering all V-J pairings were spiked into each PCR to estimate template counts and remove amplification bias. Reads went through processing to reduce amplification and sequencing bias, and quantification was done against synthetic TR CDR3 analogs. The paper's processing steps were these. Raw data were processed in ImmunoSEQ Analyzer, removing out-of-frame sequences and CDR3s with stop codons, and genes were named by IMGT nomenclature. Normalized Shannon entropy, defined as 1 minus Pielou's evenness, was used to summarize repertoire diversity. Two TRB sequences were counted as identical only if the two sequences had the same V gene, J gene and CDR3. Public PML clonotypes were CDR3s shared by two or more PML-onset samples but absent earlier, in controls, and in public databases. Skylign with the observed count method was used to analyze CDR3 amino acid composition at each position. TCRdb's version of the immuneACCESS table is confined to in-frame rearrangements and falls short of the full clone set. An unresolved V gene accounts for under half of the shortfall where checked; the remainder is of unknown origin. D and trimming were read from the DNA, whereas the V and J calls and clone size are those reported in that table. The sample table records roughly 34,000 clones; roughly 87% of these occur just once. The ten top clones hold 3.2% of the sample.

The data belong to a study of multiple sclerosis patients with progressive multifocal leukoencephalopathy (dated by TCRdb to about 2019). Concerning the study at large: The study examined peripheral T and B cells of MS patients who developed PML (4 under natalizumab, 1 after alemtuzumab) and treated patients who did not. From before therapy, through 6 and 12 months, up to PML onset, two natalizumab-treated patients who later developed PML were tracked longitudinally. The study was designed to detect JC virus-specific or public T-cell expansions arising at the time of PML onset. Study-wide conclusions, independent of this receptor: TRB clones above 0.5% frequency appeared only in PML patients, but expanded clones at PML onset were already present before and during natalizumab therapy. Because of the small, descriptive cohort, whether findings reflect JC virus infection or general immunocompromise remained unclear. When PML developed, no shared TRBV or TRBJ gene usage and no preferred TRBV-TRBJ pairings were found. The analysis covered only peripheral blood, although cerebrospinal fluid or brain lymphocytes might be more informative for natalizumab-associated PML. Most PML patients had lower normalized Shannon entropy, suggesting less diverse TRB repertoires, while values in the natalizumab-treated controls sat near 1.

Reading the germline V gene (reference sequence) gives CDR1 SGHNT and CDR2 YYREEE. Counted from cysteine to phenylalanine, this CDR3 has 14 amino acids. The only DNA kept is the CDR3, 42 bases in frame from the first base. This TCR derives from a human donor with progressive multifocal leukoencephalopathy. Recombination connected TRBV5-4 to TRBJ2-5; the D gene cannot be resolved beyond TRBD1 or TRBD2, each matching 5 bases. The DNA end favors TRBJ2-7, so the J call may be wrong. This sample comprised PBMCs, obtained from a patient treated with natalizumab. CDR3 protein: CASSSVPGPYEQYF. The DNA sequence is given as TGTGCCAGCAGCTCCGTCCCGGGACCATACGAGCAGTACTTC.